The T cell receptor beta chain under discussion was sequenced for a study of cytomegalovirus exposure and HLA in healthy donors. Study outcomes and limitations: Earlier analysis found most TCR beta V segments productive about 87% or about 30% of the time.

The PCR ran on 60 Vbeta and 13 Jbeta primers. The repertoire was sequenced with immunoSEQ multiplex PCR; TCRdb's copy has only in-frame clones and lacks some. The table records some 65,000 clones, more than 60% of them present only once. This clone was counted between two and nine times. The target antigen is unknown. Germline values: CDR1 GTSNPN, CDR2 SVGIG (reference sequence). The CDR3 spans 12 residues. V was trimmed by 0 bases and J by 5 bases, leaving 7 bases between them. Material: PBMCs. The source of this sequence is a woman in her 40s in good health and CMV-seropositive. The chain has TRBV30 and TRBJ2-5; D ambiguous. CDR3: CAWSVILETQYF. The CDR3, as DNA: TGTGCCTGGAGTGTAATCTTGGAGACCCAGTACTTC.